This TCR beta chain is from a study of breast tumors, draining lymph nodes, adjacent tissues. TCRdb itself ran the multiplex PCR reads through MiXCR, one entry per CDR3 protein. In the table there are 150,000 to 250,000 distinct CDR3 sequences, approximately 31% of which are singletons. The length of the CDR3 is 11 residues. Germline V gene sequence: CDR1 SGHAT, CDR2 FQNNGV. A word on this clonotype: This clone may be a read error of a much larger clone one base away.

Breast cancer patients provided tissue from their axillary draining lymph nodes. The TCR comes from a female donor with breast cancer. Some clones in this sample may be carry-over from other donors' samples. Sequencing was carried out using axillary lymph node tissue. J is TRBJ2-5 and V is TRBV11-2, with no clear D. CDR3 DNA sequence: TGTGCCAGCAGTCGGACGTTTGAGCCGTTCTTC. Protein: CASSRTFEPFF.